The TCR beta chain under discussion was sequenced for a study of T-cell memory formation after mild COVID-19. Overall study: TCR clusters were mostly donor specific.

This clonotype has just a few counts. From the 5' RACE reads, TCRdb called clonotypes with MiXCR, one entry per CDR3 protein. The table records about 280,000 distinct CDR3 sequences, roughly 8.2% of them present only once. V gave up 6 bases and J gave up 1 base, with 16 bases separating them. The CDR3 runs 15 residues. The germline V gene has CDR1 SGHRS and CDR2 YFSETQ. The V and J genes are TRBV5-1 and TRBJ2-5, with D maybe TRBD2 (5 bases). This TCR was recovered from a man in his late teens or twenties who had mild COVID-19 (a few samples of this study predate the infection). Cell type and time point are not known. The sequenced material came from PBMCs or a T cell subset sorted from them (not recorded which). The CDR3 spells CASTYSGSGQETQYF. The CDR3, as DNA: TGCGCCAGCACCTATTCGGGGTCGGGCCAAGAGACCCAGTACTTC.